The 9 T cell receptor beta chains reported below all come from one sample, sequenced in a study of blood T cell repertoires in COVID-19. Only in-frame clones appear in the TCRdb table, and some are missing; sequencing was by immunoSEQ multiplex PCR. The table has fewer than 250,000 clones, just under 90% seen once. Sequenced material: peripheral blood. The receptors come from a man aged 25-45 years with COVID-19, enrolled during active disease.

V and J are TRBV27 and TRBJ1-4; D possibly corresponds to TRBD1 (6 bases). Germline V gene lookup returns CDR1 MNHEY and CDR2 SMNVEV (reference sequence). V lost 3 bases and J 7 bases, leaving 12 bases between the germline ends. This CDR3 spans 14 amino acids. The CDR3 sequence: CASSFGTSSEKLFF. The CDR3 DNA sequence: TGTGCCAGCAGTTTTGGGACAAGTAGTGAAAAACTGTTTTTT.

J is TRBJ1-2 and V is TRBV7-2; 7 bases match TRBD1. The CDR3 is 17 residues long. Losses at the gene ends were 5 bases for V and 0 bases for J; bases not matched to a gene: 12. Germline V gene lookup returns CDR1 SGHTA and CDR2 FQGNSA. The CDR3 loop is CASSTRKGQKPNYGYTF. The CDR3 DNA sequence: TGTGCCAGCAGCACACGGAAGGGACAGAAGCCTAACTATGGCTACACCTTC. The complete variable domain, with remaining parts taken from reference TRBV7-2 and TRBJ1-2, reads GAGVSQSPSNKVTEKGKDVELRCDPISGHTALYWYRQSLGQGLEFLIYFQGNSAPDKSGLPSDRFSAERTGGSVSTLTIQRTQQEDSAVYLCASSTRKGQKPNYGYTFGSGTRLTVV.

This clone was detected a few times. V is TRBV12-5 and J is TRBJ1-6, with D perhaps matching TRBD1 (5 bases). CDR1 and CDR2 from the germline V gene are LGHNT and FRNRAP. CDR3 length: 14 residues. V was clipped by 5 bases and J by 6 bases, with 11 bases between them. Here the CDR3 DNA reads TGTGCTAGTGGTGCAGGGTTTATTAATTCACCCCTCCACTTT. As protein: CASGAGFINSPLHF. The full variable domain, completed using reference TRBV12-5 and TRBJ1-6, is DARVTQTPRHKVTEMGQEVTMRCQPILGHNTVFWYRQTMMQGLELLAYFRNRAPLDDSGMPKDRFSAEMPDATLATLKIQPSEPRDSAVYFCASGAGFINSPLHFGNGTRLTVT.

This clone was counted once. The rearrangement joins TRBV7-9 to TRBJ2-5; TRBD1 matches at 7 bases. V was clipped by 6 bases and J by 0 bases; unmatched bases: 7. The length of the CDR3 is 15 residues. CDR1 is SEHNR, CDR2 FQNEAQ, per germline (reference sequence). CDR3 loop: CASSPQGMDQETQYF. CDR3 in DNA: TGTGCCAGCAGTCCACAGGGGATGGACCAAGAGACCCAGTACTTC.

V gene TRBV19 combines with J gene TRBJ1-5; 7 bases fit TRBD1. The CDR3 is 14 amino acids. Trimming removed 2 bases from V and 4 bases from J; junction bases left unmatched: 2. Germline V gives CDR1 LNHDA, CDR2 SQIVND (reference sequence). CDR3 in amino acids: CASSIRDRNQPQHF. The CDR3 DNA reads as TGTGCCAGTAGTATACGGGACAGAAATCAGCCCCAGCATTTT.

The chain joins TRBV10-3 to TRBJ1-5, with D possibly being TRBD1 (6 bases). V was cut by 5 bases and J by 3 bases, with 11 bases left in between. Per germline, CDR1 ENHRY and CDR2 SYGVKD. This CDR3 is built from 14 residues. CDR3 sequence (DNA): TGTGCCATCAGTAAACAGGGTGACAATCAGCCCCAGCATTTT. Protein: CAISKQGDNQPQHF.

The rearrangement links TRBV27 to TRBJ1-5; perhaps TRBD1 as D (6 bases). This CDR3 comprises 14 residues. CDR1 MNHEY and CDR2 SMNVEV come from the germline V gene (reference sequence). Trimming took 5 bases from V and 1 from J, leaving 9 bases between them. The CDR3 bases are TGTGCCAGCAGTGACCAGGGGAGCAATCAGCCCCAGCATTTT. Its translation is CASSDQGSNQPQHF.

The chain recombines TRBV28 with TRBJ1-6; 7 bases agree with TRBD1. This CDR3 has 13 amino acids. V was pared by 11 bases and J by 14 bases, with 15 bases of the junction left unmatched. Germline V gene data show CDR1 as MDHEN and CDR2 as SYDVKM. As DNA, the CDR3 is TGTGCCGTCGTGGGGAACAGGGGAACAGCCCTCCACTTT. Protein: CAVVGNRGTALHF.

The chain uses TRBV7-9 and TRBJ1-2; 8 nucleotides match TRBD1. After removal of 5 bases from V and 6 bases from J, the junction contained 8 bases not matched to a gene. CDR1 and CDR2 from the germline V gene are SEHNR and FQNEAQ (reference sequence). This CDR3 contains 14 residues. The CDR3 nucleotides read TGTGCCAGCAGCCCGGTCCCGACAGGGGATGGCTACACCTTC. This translates into CASSPVPTGDGYTF.